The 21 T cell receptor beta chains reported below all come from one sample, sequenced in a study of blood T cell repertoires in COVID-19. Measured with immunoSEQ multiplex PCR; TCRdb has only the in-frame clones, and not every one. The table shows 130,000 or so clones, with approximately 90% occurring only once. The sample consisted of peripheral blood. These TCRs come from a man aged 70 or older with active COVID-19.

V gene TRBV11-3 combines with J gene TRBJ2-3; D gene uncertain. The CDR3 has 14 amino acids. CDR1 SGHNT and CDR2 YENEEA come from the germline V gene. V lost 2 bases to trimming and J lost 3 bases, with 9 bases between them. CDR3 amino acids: CASSLQSGTDTQYF. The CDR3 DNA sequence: TGTGCCAGCAGCTTACAGTCCGGGACAGATACGCAGTATTTT. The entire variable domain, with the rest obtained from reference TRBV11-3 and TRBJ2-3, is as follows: EAGVVQSPRYKIIEKKQPVAFWCNPISGHNTLYWYLQNLGQGPELLIRYENEEAVDDSQLPKDRFSAERLKGVDSTLKIQPAELGDSAVYLCASSLQSGTDTQYFGPGTRLTVL.

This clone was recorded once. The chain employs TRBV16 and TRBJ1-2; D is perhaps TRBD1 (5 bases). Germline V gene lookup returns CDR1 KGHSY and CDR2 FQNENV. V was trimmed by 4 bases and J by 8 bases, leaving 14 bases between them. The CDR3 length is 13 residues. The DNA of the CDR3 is TGTGCCAGCAGCCGCCTCAGGGAAAGAGGCTACACCTTC. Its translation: CASSRLRERGYTF. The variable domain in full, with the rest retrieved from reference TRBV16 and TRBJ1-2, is GEEVAQTPKHLVRGEGQKAKLYCAPIKGHSYVFWYQQVLKNEFKFLISFQNENVFDETGMPKERFSAKCLPNSPCSLEIQATKLEDSAVYFCASSRLRERGYTFGSGTRLTVV.

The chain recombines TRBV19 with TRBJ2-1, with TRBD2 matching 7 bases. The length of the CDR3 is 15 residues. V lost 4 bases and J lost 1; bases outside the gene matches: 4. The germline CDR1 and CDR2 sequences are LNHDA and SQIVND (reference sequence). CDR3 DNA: TGTGCCAGTAGTAACGGACTAGTGTCCTACAATGAGCAGTTCTTC. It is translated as CASSNGLVSYNEQFF.

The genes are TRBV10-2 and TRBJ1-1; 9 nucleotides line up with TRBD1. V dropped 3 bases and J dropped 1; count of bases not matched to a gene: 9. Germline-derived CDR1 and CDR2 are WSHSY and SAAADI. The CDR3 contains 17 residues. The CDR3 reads CASSDSRTGVWNTEAFF. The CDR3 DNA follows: TGCGCCAGCAGTGACTCAAGGACAGGGGTCTGGAACACTGAAGCTTTCTTT.

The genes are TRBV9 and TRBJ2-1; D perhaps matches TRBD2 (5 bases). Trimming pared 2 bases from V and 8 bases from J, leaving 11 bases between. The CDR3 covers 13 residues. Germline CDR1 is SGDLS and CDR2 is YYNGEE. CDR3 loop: CASSVTLADEQFF. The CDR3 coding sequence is TGTGCCAGCAGCGTCACCCTAGCCGATGAGCAGTTCTTC.

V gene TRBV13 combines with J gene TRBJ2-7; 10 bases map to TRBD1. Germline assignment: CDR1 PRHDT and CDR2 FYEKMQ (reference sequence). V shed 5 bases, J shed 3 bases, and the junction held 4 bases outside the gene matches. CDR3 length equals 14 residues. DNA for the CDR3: TGTGCCAGCAGCGCCCGGACAGGGGGCTACGAGCAGTACTTC. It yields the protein CASSARTGGYEQYF.

The CDR3 protein is CASSDWTSGLSSYNEQFF. The CDR3, as DNA: TGTGCCAGCAGCGACTGGACTAGCGGGTTAAGCTCCTACAATGAGCAGTTCTTC. The chain is built from TRBV28 and TRBJ2-1; TRBD2 matches at 11 bases. This CDR3 spans 18 amino acids. V shed 6 bases, J shed 0 bases, and the junction held 10 bases outside the gene matches. Germline V CDR1 and CDR2: MDHEN, SYDVKM. Using reference TRBV28 and TRBJ2-1 for the parts outside the CDR3, the full variable domain is DVKVTQSSRYLVKRTGEKVFLECVQDMDHENMFWYRQDPGLGLRLIYFSYDVKMKEKGDIPEGYSVSREKKERFSLILESASTNQTSMYLCASSDWTSGLSSYNEQFFGPGTRLTVL.

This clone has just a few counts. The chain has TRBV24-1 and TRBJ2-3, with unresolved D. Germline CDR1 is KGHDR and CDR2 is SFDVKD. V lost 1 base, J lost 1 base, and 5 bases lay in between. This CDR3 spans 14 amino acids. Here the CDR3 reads CATSDLRGTDTQYF. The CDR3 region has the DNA TGTGCCACCAGTGATTTACGGGGCACAGATACGCAGTATTTT.

CDR3 nucleotide sequence: TGTGCCAGCAGCCGTCCAGCGGGAGGCCTAGATACGCAGTATTTT. This sequence encodes CASSRPAGGLDTQYF. The chain recombines TRBV28 with TRBJ2-3, with 9 bases identical to TRBD2. Germline V gene sequence: CDR1 MDHEN, CDR2 SYDVKM. CDR3 length: 15 amino acids. J gave up 5 bases and V 6 bases, and 9 bases lay outside the gene matches.

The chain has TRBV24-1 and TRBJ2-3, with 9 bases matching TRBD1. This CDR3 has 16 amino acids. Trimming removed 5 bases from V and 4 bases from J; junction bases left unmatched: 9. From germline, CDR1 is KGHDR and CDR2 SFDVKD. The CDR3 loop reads CATSGGDRGVSDTQYF. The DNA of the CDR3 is TGTGCCACCAGTGGGGGCGACAGGGGGGTATCAGATACGCAGTATTTT.

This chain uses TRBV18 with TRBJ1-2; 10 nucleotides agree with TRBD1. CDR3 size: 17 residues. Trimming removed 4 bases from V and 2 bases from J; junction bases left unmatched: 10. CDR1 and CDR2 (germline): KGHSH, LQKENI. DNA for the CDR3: TGTGCCAGCTCACTCTTCGAACCGGGACAGGGGAACTATGGCTACACCTTC. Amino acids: CASSLFEPGQGNYGYTF.

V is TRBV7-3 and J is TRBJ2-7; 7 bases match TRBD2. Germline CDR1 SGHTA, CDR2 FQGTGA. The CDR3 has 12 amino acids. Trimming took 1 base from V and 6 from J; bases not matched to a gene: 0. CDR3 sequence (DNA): TGTGCCAGCAGCTTAAGGGGGGGCGAGCAGTACTTC. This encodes CASSLRGGEQYF.

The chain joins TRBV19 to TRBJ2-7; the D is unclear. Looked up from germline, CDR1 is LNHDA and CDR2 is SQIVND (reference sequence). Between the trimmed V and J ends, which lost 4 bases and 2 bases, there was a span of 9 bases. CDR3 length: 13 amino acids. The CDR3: CASSTAITYEQYF. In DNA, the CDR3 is TGTGCCAGTAGTACCGCTATTACCTACGAGCAGTACTTC.

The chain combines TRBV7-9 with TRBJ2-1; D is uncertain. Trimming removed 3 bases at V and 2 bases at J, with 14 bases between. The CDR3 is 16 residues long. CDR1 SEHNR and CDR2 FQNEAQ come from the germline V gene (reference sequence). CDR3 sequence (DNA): TGTGCCAGCAGCTTTATCACAGAGACCCCCTACAATGAGCAGTTCTTC. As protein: CASSFITETPYNEQFF.

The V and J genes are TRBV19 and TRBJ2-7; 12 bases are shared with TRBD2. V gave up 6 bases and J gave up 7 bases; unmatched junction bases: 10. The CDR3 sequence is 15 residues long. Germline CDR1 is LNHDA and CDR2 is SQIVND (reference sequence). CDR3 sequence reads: CASSPKASGREEQYF. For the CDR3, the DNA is TGTGCCAGTAGCCCCAAGGCTAGCGGGAGGGAAGAGCAGTACTTC.

In nucleotides, the CDR3 is TGTGCCAGCAGCTCGGACCAAGAGACCCAGTACTTC. Protein: CASSSDQETQYF. The gene calls are TRBV7-9 and TRBJ2-5; D unclear. V was clipped by 4 bases and J by 0 bases, with 3 bases between them. CDR1 and CDR2 (germline): SEHNR, FQNEAQ (reference sequence). This CDR3 spans 12 amino acids.

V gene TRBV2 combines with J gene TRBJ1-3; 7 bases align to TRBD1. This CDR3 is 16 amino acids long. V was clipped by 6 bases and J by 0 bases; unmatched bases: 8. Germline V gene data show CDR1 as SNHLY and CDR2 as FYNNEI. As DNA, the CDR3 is TGTGCCAGCAGGGATAGGACAGGTTCCTCTGGAAACACCATATATTTT. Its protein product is CASRDRTGSSGNTIYF. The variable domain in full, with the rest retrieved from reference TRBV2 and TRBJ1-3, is EPEVTQTPSHQVTQMGQEVILRCVPISNHLYFYWYRQILGQKVEFLVSFYNNEISEKSEIFDDQFSVERPDGSNFTLKIRSTKLEDSAMYFCASRDRTGSSGNTIYFGEGSWLTVV.

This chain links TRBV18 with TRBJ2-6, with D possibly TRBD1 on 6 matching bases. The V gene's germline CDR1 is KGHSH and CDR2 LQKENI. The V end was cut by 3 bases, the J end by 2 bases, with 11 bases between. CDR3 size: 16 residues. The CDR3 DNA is TGTGCCAGCTCACCTCAACAGGGCCCTGGGGCCAACGTCCTGACTTTC. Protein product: CASSPQQGPGANVLTF.

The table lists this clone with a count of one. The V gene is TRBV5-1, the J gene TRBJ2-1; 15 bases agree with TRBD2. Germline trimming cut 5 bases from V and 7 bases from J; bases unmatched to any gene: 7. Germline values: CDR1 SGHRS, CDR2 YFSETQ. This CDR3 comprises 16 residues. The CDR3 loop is CASSPGTSGRRNEQFF. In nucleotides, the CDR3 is TGCGCCAGCAGTCCCGGGACTAGCGGGAGGAGGAATGAGCAGTTCTTC.

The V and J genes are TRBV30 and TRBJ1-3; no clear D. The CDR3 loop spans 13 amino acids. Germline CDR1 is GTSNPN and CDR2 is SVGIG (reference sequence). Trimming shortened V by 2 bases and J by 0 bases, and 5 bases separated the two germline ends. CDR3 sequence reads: CAWSHSSGNTIYF. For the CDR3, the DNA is TGTGCCTGGAGTCACAGCTCTGGAAACACCATATATTTT.

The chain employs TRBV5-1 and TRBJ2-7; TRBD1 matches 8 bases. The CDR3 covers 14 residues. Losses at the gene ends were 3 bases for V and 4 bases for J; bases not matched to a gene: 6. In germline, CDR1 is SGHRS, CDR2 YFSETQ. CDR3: CASSYDRGRYEQYF. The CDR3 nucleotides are TGCGCCAGCAGCTACGACAGGGGTCGGTACGAGCAGTACTTC.